This entry is about one TCR beta chain. Its antigen is undetermined. This record belongs to a study of beta chain features in type 1 diabetes. Study-wide results and limits: Patients with type 1 diabetes carried fewer insertions and had more deletions at their VDJ junctions.

Germline V lookup: CDR1 LGHNA, CDR2 YSLEER. Trimming took off 4 bases at V and 0 bases at J, with 13 bases between the two ends. This CDR3 is 15 amino acids long. The sequenced template was cDNA made from the entire isolated RNA. Assay used: immunoSEQ multiplex PCR; TCRdb lists only in-frame clones, some missing. The table shows about 250,000 clones, with approximately 14% occurring only once. Sample: naive CD4+ T cells from blood. This TCR came from a woman in her forties in good health. The V and J genes are TRBV4-3 and TRBJ2-7; D ambiguous. This CDR3 reads CASSRRLLDSYEQYF. DNA for the CDR3: TGCGCCAGCAGCCGACGACTCCTAGACTCCTACGAGCAGTACTTC.